This T cell receptor (beta chain) was sequenced in a study of cytomegalovirus exposure and HLA in healthy donors. This clone was detected once. Its antigen is undetermined. Points from the study as a whole: Among TCR beta chains, those listed as cytomegalovirus-associated numbered some 170.

Looked up from germline, CDR1 is MGHDK and CDR2 is SYGVNS. V dropped 1 base and J dropped 5 bases, with 12 bases sitting between them. CDR3 length: 15 amino acids. An approximately 120-subject validation cohort, separate from the approximately 610-subject first cohort, supplied the donors. TCRdb's copy holds only in-frame clones and misses some; the assay was immunoSEQ multiplex PCR. The table records roughly 300,000 clones, 75% to 90% of them present only once. The genes are TRBV25-1 and TRBJ2-1; D possibly corresponds to TRBD1 (5 bases). The sequenced sample was PBMCs. This clonotype originated in a woman younger than 35 in good health and CMV-seronegative. This CDR3 reads CASSEWQGGDNEQFF. As DNA, the CDR3 is TGTGCCAGCAGTGAATGGCAGGGCGGAGACAATGAGCAGTTCTTC.